Each of the 29 T cell receptor beta chains below was sequenced from the same sample in a study of identical twins. TCRdb reprocessed the 5' RACE reads with MiXCR, giving one entry per CDR3 protein. The sample has hundreds of thousands of distinct CDR3 sequences; 20% to 25% are singletons. The data also belong to a second study, concerning T cells expressing NK-cell markers.

The material sequenced was PBMCs. The receptors derive from a woman aged 18-35 years in good health.

This clonotype has ten or more counts. V and J are TRBV6-4 and TRBJ2-7; TRBD2 might be the D (5 bases). The germline CDR1 and CDR2 sequences are MRHNA and SNTAGT. The ends were cut back, 4 bases at V and 6 bases at J, with 13 bases in the middle. CDR3 length: 13 residues. The CDR3 protein is CASSAEGAGEQYF. The CDR3 region has the DNA TGTGCCAGCAGTGCTGAGGGTGCGGGCGAGCAGTACTTC.

The chain combines TRBV6-1 with TRBJ2-5, with TRBD2 matching over 13 bases. The V segment lost 8 bases and the J segment 5 bases; nucleotides outside the gene matches: 8. Per germline, CDR1 MNHNS and CDR2 SASEGT. The CDR3 has 15 amino acids. CDR3 in amino acids: CASSTSGRALETQYF. The CDR3 DNA is TGTGCCAGCTCCACTAGCGGGAGGGCCCTGGAGACCCAGTACTTC.

The chain is built from TRBV24-1 and TRBJ2-3; D is possibly TRBD1 (6 bases). With 3 bases removed from V and 7 bases from J, the gap between germline ends came to 10 bases. The CDR3 contains 13 residues. Germline CDR1 and CDR2: KGHDR and SFDVKD. CDR3 DNA sequence: TGTGCCACCAGTGATGCAACAGGGAATACGCAGTATTTT. Amino acid sequence: CATSDATGNTQYF.

The V gene is TRBV29-1, the J gene TRBJ2-5; D unclear. Germline V gene sequence: CDR1 SQVTM, CDR2 ANQGSEA. This CDR3 is built from 15 residues. Trimming removed 0 bases from V and 4 bases from J, with 15 bases in between. This chain's CDR3 is CSVEDNRQLGETQYF. For the CDR3, the DNA is TGCAGCGTTGAAGATAATAGGCAGCTTGGAGAGACCCAGTACTTC.

Only a few counts were recorded for this clonotype. In DNA form, the CDR3 reads TGCAGCGTTCAACGATGGGGCGAGGAGTACTTC. Translated: CSVQRWGEEYF. The V call is TRBV29-1, the J call TRBJ2-5; the D gene is possibly TRBD1 (5 bases). This CDR3 has 11 residues. Germline V lookup: CDR1 SQVTM, CDR2 ANQGSEA. V was clipped by 5 bases and J by 12 bases, with 16 bases between them.

This clonotype appeared a few times. The chain couples TRBV12-3 or TRBV12-4 to TRBJ1-5; D is ambiguous. V dropped 2 bases and J dropped 4 bases, with 12 bases sitting between them. This CDR3 has 15 residues. The DNA of the CDR3 is TGTGCCAGCAGTTTATTGAGCCTAGCAAATCAGCCCCAGCATTTT. Encoded protein: CASSLLSLANQPQHF.

The genes are TRBV14 and TRBJ2-1; D remains unclear. CDR3 size: 13 residues. Germline CDR1 SGHDN, CDR2 FVKESK. V was trimmed by 7 bases and J by 1 base, leaving 8 bases between them. The CDR3 spells CASNRNSYNEQFF. The CDR3 DNA is TGTGCCAGCAATCGGAATTCCTACAATGAGCAGTTCTTC.

This clonotype has just a few counts. This sequence joins TRBV5-1 and TRBJ2-2; 7 bases are a match to TRBD1. The germline gives CDR1 SGHRS, CDR2 YFSETQ. There are 16 residues in the CDR3. V lost 2 bases, J lost 5 bases, and 9 bases stayed unmatched. CDR3 nucleotide sequence: TGCGCCAGCAGCTTATCTACAGGGGCCGCGACCGGGGAGCTGTTTTTT. Protein product: CASSLSTGAATGELFF.

This clonotype was picked up a small number of times. The genes are TRBV20-1 and TRBJ2-7; D perhaps matches TRBD2 (5 bases). V was shortened by 5 bases and J by 0 bases, with 11 bases between the two germline ends. In germline, CDR1 is DFQATT, CDR2 SNEGSKA (reference sequence). This CDR3 contains 13 residues. The chain's CDR3 is CSASDLNSYEQYF. The CDR3 DNA sequence: TGCAGTGCTTCGGACTTAAACTCCTACGAGCAGTACTTC.

This clonotype was picked up many times. V usage is TRBV29-1 and J usage is TRBJ2-1; 7 bases are a match to TRBD2. The CDR3 length is 14 residues. Germline V lookup: CDR1 SQVTM, CDR2 ANQGSEA. Trimming at V came to 6 bases and at J to 0 bases, leaving 5 bases not matched to a gene. The CDR3 coding sequence is TGCAGCGTCGAGGGCGGGAGCTCCTACAATGAGCAGTTCTTC. Residues: CSVEGGSSYNEQFF.

In this sample, this clonotype turned up a few times. The V call is TRBV7-9, the J call TRBJ2-5, with D possibly called TRBD1 or TRBD2 (5 bases each). Trimming took 4 bases from V and 3 from J, leaving 15 bases between them. The CDR3 has 15 amino acids. CDR1 is SEHNR, CDR2 FQNEAQ, per germline (reference sequence). The DNA of the CDR3 is TGTGCCAGCAGCTCGCCCCGAGGGACCAAAGAGACCCAGTACTTC. It specifies CASSSPRGTKETQYF.

The chain recombines TRBV20-1 with TRBJ2-3, with D tentatively TRBD2 (5 bases). The V and J ends lost 0 bases and 6 bases respectively, with 16 bases between them. The CDR3 runs to 15 residues. CDR1 is DFQATT, CDR2 SNEGSKA, per germline (reference sequence). CDR3: CSARDLSTSLDTQYF. The CDR3 DNA reads TGCAGTGCTAGAGATCTTTCCACTAGTTTGGATACGCAGTATTTT.

This clonotype was observed a handful of times. This rearrangement joins TRBV12-3 or TRBV12-4 to TRBJ2-1, with D perhaps TRBD1 or TRBD2 (6 bases each). The CDR3 is made up of 13 amino acids. Trimming shortened V by 6 bases and J by 9 bases, and 15 bases separated the two germline ends. The CDR3 DNA reads TGTGCCAGCAGCCCGGGGGCTAGTGGTGAGCAGTTCTTC. Translating it yields CASSPGASGEQFF.

V usage is TRBV11-2 and J usage is TRBJ2-7; D tentatively reads TRBD1 or TRBD2 (6 bases each). V was pared by 2 bases and J by 5 bases, with 16 bases between. The CDR3 extends over 15 amino acids. Germline-derived CDR1 and CDR2 are SGHAT and FQNNGV. This CDR3 is CASSLLLRGQHEQYF. CDR3 sequence (DNA): TGTGCCAGCAGCTTACTTCTCCGGGGGCAGCACGAGCAGTACTTC.

The chain joins TRBV10-2 to TRBJ2-1; 14 bases are a match to TRBD2. From germline, CDR1 is WSHSY and CDR2 SAAADI. The CDR3 consists of 14 residues. V lost 8 bases, J lost 5 bases, and 2 bases stayed unmatched. CDR3 protein: CASLTSGRDNEQFF. The CDR3 DNA sequence: TGCGCCAGCCTGACTAGCGGGAGGGACAATGAGCAGTTCTTC.

This chain joins TRBV12-3 or TRBV12-4 and TRBJ2-1; D possibly uses TRBD1 or TRBD2 (5 bases each). The CDR3 has 15 amino acids. V lost 7 bases and J lost 5, with 18 bases in between. The CDR3 region is CASTPAGTVDNEQFF. CDR3 nucleotide sequence: TGTGCCAGCACCCCCGCCGGGACGGTAGACAATGAGCAGTTCTTC.

The rearrangement links TRBV20-1 to TRBJ2-3; no clear D. V lost 4 bases, J lost 2 bases, and 10 bases lay in between. This CDR3 has 13 amino acids. Germline V gene data show CDR1 as DFQATT and CDR2 as SNEGSKA (reference sequence). The CDR3 DNA reads TGCAGTGCTACGATACACAACACAGATACGCAGTATTTT. It encodes CSATIHNTDTQYF.

This clonotype was observed a few times. J is TRBJ1-1 and V is TRBV29-1; D gene ambiguous. The germline V gene encodes CDR1 SQVTM and CDR2 ANQGSEA. With 3 bases removed from V and 4 bases from J, the gap between germline ends came to 6 bases. There are 11 residues in the CDR3. This CDR3 is CSVEWSTEAFF. Here the CDR3 DNA reads TGCAGCGTTGAGTGGTCCACTGAAGCTTTCTTT.

This clonotype has more than one count but fewer than ten. The rearrangement links TRBV7-9 to TRBJ2-7; a possible D gene is TRBD2 (6 bases). CDR3 length equals 16 residues. Germline values: CDR1 SEHNR, CDR2 FQNEAQ (reference sequence). V was pared by 5 bases and J by 6 bases, with 23 bases between. For the CDR3, the DNA is TGTGCCAGCAGCCCCTACCGGGACTTCTTATCGGGCGAGCAGTACTTC. Amino acid sequence: CASSPYRDFLSGEQYF.

The chain has TRBV7-8 and TRBJ1-5; TRBD1 aligns across 11 bases. From germline, CDR1 is SGHVS and CDR2 FQNEAQ. The CDR3 runs 14 residues. The trim removed 6 bases at V and 5 bases at J, leaving 3 bases unmatched. CDR3 DNA sequence: TGTGCCAGCAGATGGGACAGGGGGGATCAGCCCCAGCATTTT. Encoded protein: CASRWDRGDQPQHF.

The table lists this clonotype with a few counts. V and J are TRBV29-1 and TRBJ2-3; 7 bases map to TRBD2. Germline assignment: CDR1 SQVTM and CDR2 ANQGSEA. Trimming at V came to 3 bases and at J to 2 bases, leaving 5 bases not matched to a gene. The CDR3 covers 14 residues. CDR3 amino acids: CSVDGGGNTDTQYF. CDR3 in DNA: TGCAGCGTTGACGGCGGGGGAAACACAGATACGCAGTATTTT.

The V call is TRBV30, the J call TRBJ2-1; 7 bases match TRBD1. V dropped 4 bases and J dropped 5; count of bases not matched to a gene: 5. Germline-derived CDR1 and CDR2 are GTSNPN and SVGIG (reference sequence). The length of the CDR3 is 13 residues. The CDR3: CAWTGDSHNEQFF. In nucleotides, the CDR3 is TGTGCCTGGACCGGGGACAGTCACAATGAGCAGTTCTTC.

The rearrangement joins TRBV20-1 to TRBJ2-3; 8 bases are a match to TRBD2. J lost 2 bases, V lost 3 bases, and 7 bases had no gene match. The germline gives CDR1 DFQATT, CDR2 SNEGSKA (reference sequence). CDR3 length: 15 amino acids. The chain's CDR3 is CSASESAGDTDTQYF. CDR3 nucleotides: TGCAGTGCTAGCGAGTCAGCGGGAGACACAGATACGCAGTATTTT.

The CDR3 DNA reads TGTGCCAGCAGCTCCCACCGGACTAGCGTTAGTGAGCAGTTCTTC. Protein product: CASSSHRTSVSEQFF. The J gene is TRBJ2-1, the V gene TRBV11-2; TRBD2 agrees at 9 bases. Germline V CDR1 and CDR2: SGHAT, FQNNGV. The trim removed 4 bases at V and 9 bases at J, leaving 10 bases unmatched. This CDR3 is built from 15 residues. The complete variable domain, with remaining parts taken from reference TRBV11-2 and TRBJ2-1, reads EAGVAQSPRYKIIEKRQSVAFWCNPISGHATLYWYQQILGQGPKLLIQFQNNGVVDDSQLPKDRFSAERLKGVDSTLKIQPAKLEDSAVYLCASSSHRTSVSEQFFGPGTRLTVL.

A few counts support this clonotype. The chain joins TRBV20-1 to TRBJ2-7; no firm D call. V was pared by 4 bases and J by 1 base, with 11 bases between. Germline loops: CDR1 DFQATT, CDR2 SNEGSKA (reference sequence). The CDR3 sequence is 13 residues long. CDR3 sequence: CSAIVGNSYEQYF. In nucleotides, the CDR3 is TGCAGTGCTATAGTTGGGAATTCCTACGAGCAGTACTTC.

In this sample, this clonotype turned up a few times. The chain couples TRBV6-1 to TRBJ1-1; unclear D gene. In germline, CDR1 is MNHNS, CDR2 SASEGT. This CDR3 has 15 residues. V lost 3 bases to trimming and J lost 0 bases, with 11 bases between them. CDR3 sequence reads: CASSDGRRLNTEAFF. The CDR3 DNA reads as TGTGCCAGCAGTGACGGACGCCGGTTGAACACTGAAGCTTTCTTT.

V gene TRBV7-2 combines with J gene TRBJ2-7; 8 positions match TRBD2. The CDR3 sequence is 15 residues long. Germline V gives CDR1 SGHTA, CDR2 FQGNSA. After removal of 5 bases from V and 2 bases from J, the junction contained 8 bases not matched to a gene. The CDR3 DNA reads TGTGCCAGCAGCCGGGTCGGGACTAGAGCCTACGAGCAGTACTTC. Its protein is CASSRVGTRAYEQYF. Supplemented by reference TRBV7-2 and TRBJ2-7, the full variable domain reads GAGVSQSPSNKVTEKGKDVELRCDPISGHTALYWYRQSLGQGLEFLIYFQGNSAPDKSGLPSDRFSAERTGGSVSTLTIQRTQQEDSAVYLCASSRVGTRAYEQYFGPGTRLTVT.

V usage is TRBV12-3 or TRBV12-4 and J usage is TRBJ2-7, with TRBD1 identical over 8 bases. Trimming cost V 5 bases and J 6 bases; bases outside gene matches: 6. The CDR3 covers 13 residues. In nucleotides, the CDR3 is TGTGCCAGCAGTGTACTGACAGGGGTCGAGCAGTACTTC. Protein sequence: CASSVLTGVEQYF.

V is TRBV4-1 and J is TRBJ1-2; D unclear. The CDR3 consists of 13 residues. Germline CDR1 and CDR2: MGHRA and YSYEKL. V was trimmed by 4 bases and J by 2 bases, leaving 8 bases between them. CDR3 sequence: CASSPSENYGYTF. CDR3 in DNA: TGCGCCAGCAGCCCGTCAGAGAACTATGGCTACACCTTC.